Given below is one T cell receptor (beta chain) in context. No antigen is known for it. No qualities accompany the bases; no much larger clone lies one base away. PBMCs were isolated by Ficoll-Paque density gradient centrifugation. The instrument was an Illumina NovaSeq 6000. Using 5'RACE with constant-segment primers, TCRalpha and TCRbeta cDNA libraries were constructed, with sample barcodes and unique molecular identifiers added in the process. RNA was extracted from every sample with Trizol reagent. Library amplification was performed in two PCR steps, and a second sample barcode and Illumina TruSeq adapters were introduced in the second step. Sequencing of the libraries was done on an Illumina NovaSeq, producing 2 x 150 bp paired-end reads. The authors' pipeline ran thus. Demultiplexing of reads and collapsing into UMI-guided consensus sequences were performed with migec v1.2.7. Using mixcr v2.1.11, UMI consensuses were aligned to TRA and TRB V and J templates and then assembled into clonotypes. Expanded or contracted clonotypes were those called significant by both edgeR and NoisET, with noise models trained on biological replicates. For edgeR calls, the thresholds were a false discovery rate-adjusted p below 0.01 and a log2 fold-change of 1. PCA with hierarchical clustering of max-normalized trajectories of the 1000 most abundant clonotypes was used as exploratory dynamics analysis. Separately sequenced CD4+ and CD8+ repertoires were used to assign the CD4 or CD8 phenotype of responding clones. In-frame beta chains were kept once TCRdb had trimmed the public reads at Q25 with fastp and called clones with MiXCR. Entries that share a CDR3 protein sequence are merged under the most common genes and DNA. In this record, the V and J calls reflect TCRdb's handling and not the investigators' own analysis. For this sample there are 280,000 or so distinct CDR3 sequences; roughly 17% appear just once. The ten largest account for roughly 23% of the sample.

The junction shows trimming of 1 base on V and 3 bases on J, plus 3 bases between the germline ends. Its CDR3 holds 12 amino acids, cysteine through phenylalanine. Just CDR3 DNA is preserved here, 36 bases in frame from base 1. In the germline V gene (reference sequence), CDR1 corresponds to LNHDA and CDR2 to SQIVND. The sample belongs to a study of T-cell memory formation after mild COVID-19 (dated by TCRdb to the early 2020s). Background for the entire study: TCR sequence clusters from the two donors were largely donor specific. The cohort comprised two young, previously healthy adult volunteers, one female and one male. In two donors, T-cell clones that expanded and contracted after mild COVID-19 were followed by sequencing TCRalpha and TCRbeta repertoires longitudinally. Broad study findings and their caveats: From day 15 to 85, contracting clones showed balanced CD4/CD8 phenotypes, whereas a second wave of clones that expanded from day 15 to 37 leaned towards CD4+. Whether the second-wave clones peaking on day 37 were SARS-CoV-2 specific was not confirmed. Contracting CD4+ clones were found mainly in CM and EM memory subsets, while CD8+ clones were enriched in EMRA. The detection of some responding clones in pre-infection memory suggests that pre-existing cross-reactive memory T cells joined the SARS-CoV-2 response. The study included only a couple of mild cases, and larger cohorts that include severe cases with pre-infection samples were judged to be necessary.

The sequence was collected from a man younger than 30 who had mild COVID-19 (a few samples of this study predate the infection). The sample titles of this study are shuffled in the database, so cell type and time point are left out; the donor was told from shared clones. Source material: PBMCs or a T cell subset sorted from them (not recorded which). Rearrangement joined TRBV19 to TRBJ1-1; no D gene can be assigned with confidence. The CDR3 region has the sequence CASSIVDTEAFF. The DNA sequence is TGTGCCAGTAGTATAGTTGACACTGAAGCTTTCTTT.